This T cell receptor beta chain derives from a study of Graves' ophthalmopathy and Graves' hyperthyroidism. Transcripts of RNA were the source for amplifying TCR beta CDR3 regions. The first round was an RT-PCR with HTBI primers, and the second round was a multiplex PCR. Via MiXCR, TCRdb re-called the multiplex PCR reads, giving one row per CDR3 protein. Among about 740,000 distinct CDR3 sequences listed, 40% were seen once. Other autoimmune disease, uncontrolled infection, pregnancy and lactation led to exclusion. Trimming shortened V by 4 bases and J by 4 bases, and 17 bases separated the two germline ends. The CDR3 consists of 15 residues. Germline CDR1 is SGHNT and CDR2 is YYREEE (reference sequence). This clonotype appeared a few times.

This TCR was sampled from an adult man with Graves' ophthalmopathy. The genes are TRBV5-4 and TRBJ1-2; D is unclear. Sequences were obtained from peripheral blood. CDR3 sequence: CASSQDVGRSYGYTF. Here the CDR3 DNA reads TGTGCCAGCAGCCAAGACGTCGGCAGGAGCTATGGCTACACCTTC.